This T cell receptor (beta chain) is from a study of blood T cells in healthy people across ages. About the study: Template switching caught about one barcoded beta molecule for each two T cells. Study observations and caveats: Long-lived donors had more naive CD4+ cells and higher diversity than aged donors.

There are a few counts of this clonotype. Its matching antigen is unknown. The CDR3 length is 14 residues. With 2 bases clipped from V and 7 bases from J, the junction kept 5 bases outside the gene matches. Germline loops: CDR1 SGHRS, CDR2 YFSETQ. Isolation yielded PBMCs, at least 6 million per sample, in every case. Primers used in a second PCR of about 7 to 11 cycles were a sample-barcoded 5' primer and a J-beta primer mix. TCRdb recomputed calls from the 5' RACE reads with MiXCR, one row per CDR3 protein. The sample holds 650,000 to 1,000,000 distinct CDR3 sequences, 36% seen once. Sample: blood. The chain employs TRBV5-1 and TRBJ2-4; 8 bases are shared with TRBD1. This receptor was identified in a man aged 18 to 35 in good health. In nucleotides, the CDR3 is TGCGCCAGCAGCTTTGGACAGGGAATGAACATTCAGTACTTC. Protein product: CASSFGQGMNIQYF.